This is a list of T cell receptor beta chains from one sample in a study of T cells after yellow fever vaccination. TCRdb re-called the 5' RACE reads through MiXCR, storing one row per CDR3 protein. The profile covers 110,000 to 150,000 distinct CDR3 sequences, with less than 8.5% appearing a single time and 0.5% to 0.65% taken by the ten largest. The specimen comprised CD4+ T cells sorted from PBMCs, sampled 10 days after the yellow fever booster vaccination. The source of these receptors is a man younger than 40 who received the YFV17D yellow fever vaccine. Both conserved end residues are part of each CDR3. D genes are given only for firm matches. Size is omitted from some rows. Given values are once, few, many or a class for expanded clones.

abundance: -; d_gene: TRBD2; j_gene: TRBJ2-1; v_gene: TRBV12-3/TRBV12-4; CDR3aa: CASSLALADNEQFF; CDR3nt: TGTGCCAGCAGTTTAGCACTAGCGGACAATGAGCAGTTCTTC
abundance: many; d_gene: TRBD1; j_gene: TRBJ2-5; v_gene: TRBV20-1; CDR3aa: CSARSWTGGRETQYF; CDR3nt: TGCAGTGCTAGATCCTGGACAGGGGGCAGAGAGACCCAGTACTTC
abundance: few; d_gene: TRBD1; j_gene: TRBJ2-2; v_gene: TRBV7-2; CDR3aa: CASSLAQGVNTGELFF; CDR3nt: TGTGCCAGCAGCTTGGCACAGGGGGTTAACACCGGGGAGCTGTTTTTT
abundance: many; d_gene: -; j_gene: TRBJ1-3; v_gene: TRBV7-9; CDR3aa: CASLFTGTGNTIYF; CDR3nt: TGTGCCAGCCTCTTCACAGGGACTGGAAACACCATATATTTT
abundance: many; d_gene: TRBD1; j_gene: TRBJ2-2; v_gene: TRBV6-5; CDR3aa: CASSYFSGTGGYGELFF; CDR3nt: TGTGCCAGCAGTTACTTCTCCGGGACAGGGGGTTACGGGGAGCTGTTTTTT
abundance: -; d_gene: -; j_gene: TRBJ2-3; v_gene: TRBV4-2; CDR3aa: CAISTRLLGGTQYF; CDR3nt: TGTGCCATCAGCACCCGGCTGCTAGGCGGTACGCAGTATTTT
abundance: many; d_gene: TRBD2; j_gene: TRBJ2-7; v_gene: TRBV10-3; CDR3aa: CAISESLAGGSEQYF; CDR3nt: TGTGCCATCAGTGAGTCATTGGCGGGAGGTTCCGAGCAGTACTTC
abundance: -; d_gene: -; j_gene: TRBJ2-1; v_gene: TRBV6-1; CDR3aa: CASRRTSRSSYNEQFF; CDR3nt: TGTGCCAGCAGACGGACGTCTAGAAGCTCCTACAATGAGCAGTTCTTC
abundance: many; d_gene: TRBD1; j_gene: TRBJ2-5; v_gene: TRBV20-1; CDR3aa: CSAWDREETQYF; CDR3nt: TGCAGTGCGTGGGACAGGGAAGAGACCCAGTACTTC
abundance: many; d_gene: -; j_gene: TRBJ1-2; v_gene: TRBV24-1; CDR3aa: CATSGPSQCTF; CDR3nt: TGTGCCACCAGTGGCCCGTCGCAGTGCACCTTC
abundance: many; d_gene: -; j_gene: TRBJ2-7; v_gene: TRBV7-2; CDR3aa: CASRRASSRGEQYF; CDR3nt: TGTGCCAGCCGCCGGGCTAGCTCAAGAGGCGAGCAGTACTTC
abundance: many; d_gene: -; j_gene: TRBJ2-3; v_gene: TRBV11-1; CDR3aa: CASSYYRDTDTQYF; CDR3nt: TGTGCCAGCAGCTATTACAGGGACACAGATACGCAGTATTTT
abundance: many; d_gene: -; j_gene: TRBJ2-1; v_gene: TRBV18; CDR3aa: CASSPQRQINEQFF; CDR3nt: TGTGCCAGCTCACCACAGCGCCAGATCAATGAGCAGTTCTTC
abundance: -; d_gene: -; j_gene: TRBJ2-3; v_gene: TRBV18; CDR3aa: CASSVPGTDTQYF; CDR3nt: TGTGCCAGCTCAGTGCCAGGCACAGATACGCAGTATTTT
abundance: many; d_gene: -; j_gene: TRBJ2-1; v_gene: TRBV29-1; CDR3aa: CSYRRSDNEQFF; CDR3nt: TGCAGCTACAGACGGTCGGATAATGAGCAGTTCTTC
abundance: many; d_gene: TRBD2; j_gene: TRBJ2-3; v_gene: TRBV20-1; CDR3aa: CSAKREGPDTQYF; CDR3nt: TGCAGTGCGAAGCGGGAGGGTCCAGATACGCAGTATTTT
abundance: many; d_gene: -; j_gene: TRBJ2-5; v_gene: TRBV9; CDR3aa: CASSVASGQETQYF; CDR3nt: TGTGCCAGCAGCGTGGCCAGCGGCCAAGAGACCCAGTACTTC
abundance: many; d_gene: TRBD2; j_gene: TRBJ2-1; v_gene: TRBV10-1; CDR3aa: CASSGLAGAVRDEQFF; CDR3nt: TGCGCCAGCTCGGGACTAGCGGGAGCCGTGAGAGACGAGCAGTTCTTC
abundance: many; d_gene: -; j_gene: TRBJ2-1; v_gene: TRBV20-1; CDR3aa: CSAPRWDEQFF; CDR3nt: TGCAGTGCTCCTAGATGGGATGAGCAGTTCTTC
abundance: -; d_gene: -; j_gene: TRBJ2-5; v_gene: TRBV19; CDR3aa: CSSSMGQGPHTLQYF; CDR3nt: TGTTCCAGTAGTATGGGTCAGGGACCTCACACCCTGCAGTACTTC
abundance: many; d_gene: TRBD2; j_gene: TRBJ2-1; v_gene: TRBV20-1; CDR3aa: CSARWASGSSYNEQFF; CDR3nt: TGCAGTGCTAGATGGGCAAGCGGGAGCTCCTACAATGAGCAGTTCTTC
abundance: many; d_gene: -; j_gene: TRBJ2-1; v_gene: TRBV7-9; CDR3aa: CASSYQGGLAYNEQFF; CDR3nt: TGTGCCAGCAGCTACCAGGGGGGACTAGCCTACAATGAGCAGTTCTTC
abundance: many; d_gene: -; j_gene: TRBJ2-5; v_gene: TRBV20-1; CDR3aa: CSAQMTPGYQETQYF; CDR3nt: TGCAGTGCCCAGATGACGCCAGGGTACCAAGAGACCCAGTACTTC
abundance: -; d_gene: TRBD1; j_gene: TRBJ1-2; v_gene: TRBV27; CDR3aa: CASSYSAGQPYGYTF; CDR3nt: TGTGCCAGCAGCTACTCGGCGGGACAGCCCTATGGCTACACCTTC
abundance: many; d_gene: TRBD2; j_gene: TRBJ2-5; v_gene: TRBV20-1; CDR3aa: CSARDPSGVGETQYF; CDR3nt: TGCAGTGCTAGAGATCCAAGCGGGGTAGGAGAGACCCAGTACTTC
abundance: -; d_gene: -; j_gene: TRBJ1-2; v_gene: TRBV20-1; CDR3aa: CSATGGPPGYTF; CDR3nt: TGCAGTGCTACAGGCGGGCCCCCAGGCTACACCTTC
abundance: many; d_gene: -; j_gene: TRBJ2-5; v_gene: TRBV5-1; CDR3aa: CASSLNDQETQYF; CDR3nt: TGCGCCAGCAGCTTAAATGATCAAGAGACCCAGTACTTC
abundance: many; d_gene: TRBD2; j_gene: TRBJ2-5; v_gene: TRBV10-2; CDR3aa: CASSVGTSGIRKETQYF; CDR3nt: TGCGCCAGCAGTGTAGGGACTAGCGGGATCCGAAAAGAGACCCAGTACTTC
abundance: -; d_gene: -; j_gene: TRBJ2-3; v_gene: TRBV21-1; CDR3aa: CASTPGSSKSTDTQYF; CDR3nt: TGTGCCAGCACTCCGGGTAGCTCAAAGAGCACAGATACGCAGTATTTT
abundance: many; d_gene: -; j_gene: TRBJ2-3; v_gene: TRBV9; CDR3aa: CASSVSARHTDTQYF; CDR3nt: TGTGCCAGCAGCGTATCAGCTCGTCACACAGATACGCAGTATTTT
abundance: many; d_gene: -; j_gene: TRBJ2-7; v_gene: TRBV7-8; CDR3aa: CASSKHGYEQYF; CDR3nt: TGTGCCAGCAGCAAGCACGGCTACGAGCAGTACTTC
abundance: few; d_gene: TRBD2; j_gene: TRBJ2-1; v_gene: TRBV18; CDR3aa: CASSPPGLAGNNEQFF; CDR3nt: TGTGCCAGCTCACCTCCGGGACTAGCGGGGAACAATGAGCAGTTCTTC
abundance: many; d_gene: TRBD2; j_gene: TRBJ2-5; v_gene: TRBV12-3/TRBV12-4; CDR3aa: CASRPMRETPYQETQYF; CDR3nt: TGTGCCAGCAGGCCCATGCGGGAGACTCCTTACCAAGAGACCCAGTACTTC
abundance: many; d_gene: -; j_gene: TRBJ2-3; v_gene: TRBV10-1; CDR3aa: CASSATGLAQYF; CDR3nt: TGCGCCAGCAGTGCGACTGGCTTAGCGCAGTATTTT
abundance: many; d_gene: TRBD2; j_gene: TRBJ2-1; v_gene: TRBV5-4; CDR3aa: CASSPSLAGGDNEQFF; CDR3nt: TGTGCCAGCAGTCCATCTCTAGCGGGAGGTGACAATGAGCAGTTCTTC
abundance: few; d_gene: TRBD1; j_gene: TRBJ1-1; v_gene: TRBV28; CDR3aa: CASHRGRATEAFF; CDR3nt: TGTGCCAGTCACAGGGGACGTGCCACTGAAGCTTTCTTT
abundance: many; d_gene: -; j_gene: TRBJ1-5; v_gene: TRBV7-2; CDR3aa: CASSLDSVQPQHF; CDR3nt: TGTGCCAGCAGCTTAGACTCGGTTCAGCCCCAGCATTTT
abundance: few; d_gene: -; j_gene: TRBJ2-1; v_gene: TRBV20-1; CDR3aa: CSGMQGRDEQFF; CDR3nt: TGCAGTGGAATGCAGGGGAGGGATGAGCAGTTCTTC
abundance: many; d_gene: TRBD1; j_gene: TRBJ1-1; v_gene: TRBV25-1; CDR3aa: CASSLTGQGATEAFF; CDR3nt: TGTGCCAGCAGTTTAACAGGACAGGGGGCCACTGAAGCTTTCTTT
abundance: many; d_gene: -; j_gene: TRBJ1-1; v_gene: TRBV20-1; CDR3aa: CSAPLYRGPNTEAFF; CDR3nt: TGCAGTGCCCCTCTTTATCGGGGCCCGAACACTGAAGCTTTCTTT
abundance: many; d_gene: TRBD1; j_gene: TRBJ1-2; v_gene: TRBV27; CDR3aa: CASKRTGSIYGYTF; CDR3nt: TGTGCCAGCAAAAGGACAGGCTCTATCTATGGCTACACCTTC
abundance: many; d_gene: TRBD1; j_gene: TRBJ2-3; v_gene: TRBV6-1; CDR3aa: CASSQTTGAADTQYF; CDR3nt: TGTGCCAGCAGTCAAACCACAGGGGCAGCAGATACGCAGTATTTT
abundance: many; d_gene: -; j_gene: TRBJ2-1; v_gene: TRBV20-1; CDR3aa: CSAFQRTTKGEQFF; CDR3nt: TGCAGTGCTTTTCAGCGAACGACCAAGGGTGAGCAGTTCTTC
abundance: few; d_gene: -; j_gene: TRBJ1-1; v_gene: TRBV12-3/TRBV12-4; CDR3aa: CASSVITKGYTEAFF; CDR3nt: TGTGCCAGCAGTGTTATCACTAAGGGTTACACTGAAGCTTTCTTT
abundance: few; d_gene: -; j_gene: TRBJ2-1; v_gene: TRBV7-2; CDR3aa: CASSLVGGKTYNEQFF; CDR3nt: TGTGCCAGCAGCTTAGTGGGGGGCAAGACGTACAATGAGCAGTTCTTC
abundance: many; d_gene: -; j_gene: TRBJ2-7; v_gene: TRBV3-1; CDR3aa: CASSPRVTGSSEVQYF; CDR3nt: TGTGCCAGCAGCCCCAGGGTCACGGGATCGAGCGAGGTGCAGTACTTC
abundance: many; d_gene: -; j_gene: TRBJ2-1; v_gene: TRBV7-2; CDR3aa: CASSFTAAGTYNEQFF; CDR3nt: TGTGCCAGCAGCTTTACCGCCGCGGGAACCTACAATGAGCAGTTCTTC
abundance: many; d_gene: -; j_gene: TRBJ1-5; v_gene: TRBV7-2; CDR3aa: CASSFRVGNQPQHF; CDR3nt: TGTGCCAGCAGCTTTCGAGTCGGCAATCAGCCCCAGCATTTT
abundance: many; d_gene: TRBD1; j_gene: TRBJ2-7; v_gene: TRBV29-1; CDR3aa: CSVGDRWGYEQYF; CDR3nt: TGCAGCGTGGGGGACAGGTGGGGCTACGAGCAGTACTTC
abundance: many; d_gene: TRBD2; j_gene: TRBJ2-3; v_gene: TRBV5-1; CDR3aa: CASSFYQPGLAKPPSTDTQYF; CDR3nt: TGCGCCAGCAGCTTTTATCAGCCGGGACTAGCGAAACCGCCTAGCACAGATACGCAGTATTTT
abundance: few; d_gene: -; j_gene: TRBJ1-6; v_gene: TRBV7-9; CDR3aa: CASSPADRRNSPLHF; CDR3nt: TGTGCCAGCAGCCCGGCCGACAGGCGTAATTCACCCCTCCACTTT
abundance: many; d_gene: TRBD1; j_gene: TRBJ2-7; v_gene: TRBV28; CDR3aa: CASTMQGAGYEQYF; CDR3nt: TGTGCCAGCACCATGCAGGGGGCAGGCTACGAGCAGTACTTC
abundance: -; d_gene: TRBD1; j_gene: TRBJ2-1; v_gene: TRBV5-4; CDR3aa: CASRPTGDSSYNEQFF; CDR3nt: TGTGCCAGCAGGCCTACCGGGGACAGCTCCTACAATGAGCAGTTCTTC
abundance: -; d_gene: TRBD1; j_gene: TRBJ1-1; v_gene: TRBV19; CDR3aa: CASSPDRAYTEALF; CDR3nt: TGTGCCAGTAGTCCCGACAGGGCTTATACTGAAGCTCTCTTT
abundance: many; d_gene: -; j_gene: TRBJ2-7; v_gene: TRBV7-2; CDR3aa: CASSSSWSSYEQYF; CDR3nt: TGTGCCAGCAGCTCCTCATGGAGCTCCTACGAGCAGTACTTC